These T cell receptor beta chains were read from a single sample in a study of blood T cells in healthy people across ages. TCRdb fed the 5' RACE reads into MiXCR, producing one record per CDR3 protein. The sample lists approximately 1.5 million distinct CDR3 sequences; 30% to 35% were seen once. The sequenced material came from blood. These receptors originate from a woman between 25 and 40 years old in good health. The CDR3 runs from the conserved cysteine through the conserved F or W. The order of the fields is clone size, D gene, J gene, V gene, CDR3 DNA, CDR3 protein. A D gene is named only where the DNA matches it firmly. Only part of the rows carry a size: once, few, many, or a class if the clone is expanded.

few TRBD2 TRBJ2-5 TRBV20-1 TGCAGTGCGAGCAAGTATGTTAGCGGGGATTGGGAGACCCAGTACTTC CSASKYVSGDWETQYF
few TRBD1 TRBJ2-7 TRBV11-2 TGTGCCAGCAGCTCCCGGGACAGGGGGCCCGAGCAGTACTTC CASSSRDRGPEQYF
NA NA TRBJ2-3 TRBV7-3 TGTGCCAGCAGCTTAGACACCAGCAAGCAGTATTTT CASSLDTSKQYF
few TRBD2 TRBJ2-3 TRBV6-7 TGTGCCAGCAGCCTTGATCCAGGACTAGCGTGGCCAGATACGCAGTATTTT CASSLDPGLAWPDTQYF
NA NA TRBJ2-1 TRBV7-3 TGTGCCAGCAGCCCCATGGGGGGGGGCCTAGATTTATCCAATGAGCAGTTCTTC CASSPMGGGLDLSNEQFF
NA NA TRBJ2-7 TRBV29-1 TGCAGCGTTGAAGGGGGGAGCTCCTACGAGCGGTACTTC CSVEGGSSYERYF
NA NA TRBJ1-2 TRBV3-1 TGTGCCAGCAGCCAAGGTCTGGCAGGGCCGGAAGGCTACACCTTC CASSQGLAGPEGYTF
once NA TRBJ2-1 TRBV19 TGTGCCAGTAGTATGGGAAACAATGAGCAGTTCTTC CASSMGNNEQFF
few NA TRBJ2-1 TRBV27 TGTGCCAGCAGCCTGTCCTTTAACAGTTACAATGAGCAGTTCTTC CASSLSFNSYNEQFF
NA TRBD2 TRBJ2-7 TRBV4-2 TGTGCCAGCAGCCAAGATATAGCGGGAGCAATACGAGAGACCTACGAGCAGTACTTC CASSQDIAGAIRETYEQYF
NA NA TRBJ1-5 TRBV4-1 TGCGCCAGCAGCCAAGGACGGGACCCCGGACAGCCCCAGCATTTT CASSQGRDPGQPQHF
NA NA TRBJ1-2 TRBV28 TGTGCCAGCAGTTTCCGCGGGGCGGGATATGGCTACACCTTC CASSFRGAGYGYTF
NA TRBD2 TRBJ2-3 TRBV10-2 TGCGCCAGCAGTGCGACTAGCGGGAGACAAATTGGTAACCTTGAGACGCAGTATTTT CASSATSGRQIGNLETQYF
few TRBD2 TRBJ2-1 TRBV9 TGTGCCAGCAGCGGGGGGGGGACCGCACGCTACAATGAGCAGTTCTTC CASSGGGTARYNEQFF
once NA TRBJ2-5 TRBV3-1 TGTGCCAGCAGCCAAGATCCAGAGACCCAGTACTTC CASSQDPETQYF
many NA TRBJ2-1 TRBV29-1 TGCAGCGTTGTCCATTACAATGAGCAGTTCTTC CSVVHYNEQFF
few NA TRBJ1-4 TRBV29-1 TGCAGCGTTGAGAGGGGTTTCGGAAAACTGTTTTTT CSVERGFGKLFF
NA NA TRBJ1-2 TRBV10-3 TGTGTCATCAGGGAGGGAGGCAGCAACTATGGCTACACCTTC CVIREGGSNYGYTF
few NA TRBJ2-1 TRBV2 TGTGCCAGCAGTGAAGATGGTCAGTACAATGAGCAGTTCTTC CASSEDGQYNEQFF
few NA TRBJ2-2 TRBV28 TGTGCCAGCAGTTTGAGTTCCACCGGGGAGCTGTTTTTT CASSLSSTGELFF
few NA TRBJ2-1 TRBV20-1 TGCAGTGCTAGAAGGACGGTTAGGGGTGAGCAGTTCTTC CSARRTVRGEQFF
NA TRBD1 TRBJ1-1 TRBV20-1 TGCAGTGCTAGACCCGGGACAGGGAGGATCACTGAAGCTTTCTTT CSARPGTGRITEAFF
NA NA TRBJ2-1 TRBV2 TGTGCCAGCAGTGACAGCTACAGGGTATCCTACAATGAGCAGTTCTTC CASSDSYRVSYNEQFF
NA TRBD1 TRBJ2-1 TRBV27 TGTGCCAGCAGGGAGATATACGGGACAGGTTACAATGAGCAGTTCTTC CASREIYGTGYNEQFF
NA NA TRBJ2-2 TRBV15 TGTGCCTCGGCTCTGGGCGGTAAAAACACCGGGGAGCTGTTTTTT CASALGGKNTGELFF
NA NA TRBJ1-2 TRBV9 TGTGCCAGCAGCGTCGGGATTTGGGATGGCTACACCTTC CASSVGIWDGYTF
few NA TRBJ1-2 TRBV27 TGTGCCAGCAGTTTCATCCCATCAATCTATGGCTACACCTTC CASSFIPSIYGYTF
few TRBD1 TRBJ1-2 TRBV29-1 TGCAGCGTTGAGGGACAGGATTGGAACTATGGCTACACCTTC CSVEGQDWNYGYTF
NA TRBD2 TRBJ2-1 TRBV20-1 TGCAGTGCTAGAGACCCAGGACTAGCGGGAGGGGAGCAGTTCTTC CSARDPGLAGGEQFF
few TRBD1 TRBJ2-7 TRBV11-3 TGTGCCAGCAGCCTATTCGGGACAGACGAGCAGTACTTC CASSLFGTDEQYF
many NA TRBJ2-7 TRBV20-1 TGCAGTGCTCGGGACTTAACCTACGAGCAGTACTTC CSARDLTYEQYF
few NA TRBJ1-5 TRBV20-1 TGCAGTGCAAAAGGACGGACGAGGAGCAATCAGCCCCAGCATTTT CSAKGRTRSNQPQHF
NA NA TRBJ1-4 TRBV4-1 TGCGCCAGCAGCCAAGATCGGACTGCTGAAAAACTGTTTTTT CASSQDRTAEKLFF
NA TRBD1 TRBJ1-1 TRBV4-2 TGTGCCAGCAGCCTAGGACAGGAGGACACTGAAGCTTTCTTT CASSLGQEDTEAFF
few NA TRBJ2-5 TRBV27 TGTGCCAGCAGTTTATTTCGGGGGAGCGGAGAGACCCAGTACTTC CASSLFRGSGETQYF
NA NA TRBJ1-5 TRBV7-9 TGTGCCAGCAGTCCACCGGGCATCGATCAGCCCCAGCATTTT CASSPPGIDQPQHF
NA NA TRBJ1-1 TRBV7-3 TGTGCCAGCAGCTTAATCCCAGGGGCAAACACTGAAGCTTTCTTT CASSLIPGANTEAFF
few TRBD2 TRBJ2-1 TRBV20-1 TGCAGTGCCGACGGCGGGGGGTCCTCCTACAATGAGCAGTTCTTC CSADGGGSSYNEQFF
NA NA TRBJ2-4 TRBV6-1 TGTGCCAGCAGTGAACGGTGGGACATTCAGTACTTC CASSERWDIQYF
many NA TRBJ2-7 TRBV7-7 TGTGCCAGCAGCTTGACACCTTCCTACGAGCAGTACTTC CASSLTPSYEQYF
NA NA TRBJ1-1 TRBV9 TGTGCCAGCAGCGAACAGGTTCAAGGGGAAGCTTTCTTT CASSEQVQGEAFF
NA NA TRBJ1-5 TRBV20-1 TGCAGTGCTTGGGCCCCCCTGGGTGATCAGCCCCAGCATTTT CSAWAPLGDQPQHF
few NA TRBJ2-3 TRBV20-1 TGCAGTGCCGTCCCTGCCGCGGCAGATACGCAGTATTTT CSAVPAAADTQYF
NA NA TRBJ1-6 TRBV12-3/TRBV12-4 TGTGCCAGCAGTTTCAATTCACCCCTCCACTTT CASSFNSPLHF
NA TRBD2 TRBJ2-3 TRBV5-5 TGTGCCAGCAGCTTGTTCGGACTAGCGCCAGATACGCAGTATTTT CASSLFGLAPDTQYF
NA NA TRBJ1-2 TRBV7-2 TGTGCCAGCAGCCTAGTGACAGGTAGCGGCGACTACACCTTC CASSLVTGSGDYTF
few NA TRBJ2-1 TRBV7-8 TGTGCCAGCAGCTTATCCCCTATAGAGGTCTGGGGGTGGAATGAGCAGTTCTTC CASSLSPIEVWGWNEQFF
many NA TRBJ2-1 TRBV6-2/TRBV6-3 TGTGCCAGCAGTTTTGTAGCGGCTTCCTACAATGAGCAGTTCTTC CASSFVAASYNEQFF
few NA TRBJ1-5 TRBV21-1 TGTGCCAGCAGCGAAATAAACAGGGGACGGAATCAGCCCCAGCATTTT CASSEINRGRNQPQHF
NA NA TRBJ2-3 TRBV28 TGTGCCAGCAGTTTATTCCGACAGGCCTCACTCACAGATACGCAGTATTTT CASSLFRQASLTDTQYF
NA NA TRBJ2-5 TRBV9 TGTGCCAGCAGCCCGGGCGGGAGCCGAGGGGGAGAGACCCAGTACTTC CASSPGGSRGGETQYF
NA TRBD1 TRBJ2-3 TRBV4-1 TGCGCCAGCAGCCAAGATCCGCCGGACAGGGGGCCTGATACGCAGTATTTT CASSQDPPDRGPDTQYF
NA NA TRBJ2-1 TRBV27 TGTGCCAGCAGCCCTCTAATTGCCAATGAGCAGTTCTTC CASSPLIANEQFF
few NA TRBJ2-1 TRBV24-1 TGTGCCACCAGTGATTTGTGGAAAGTCAATGAGCAGTTCTTC CATSDLWKVNEQFF
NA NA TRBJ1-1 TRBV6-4 TGTGCCAGCAGTGATCGTGGTCGGGGAGCTTTCTTT CASSDRGRGAFF
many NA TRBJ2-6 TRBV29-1 TGCAGCGTTGCGGTCTCTGGGGCCAACGTCCTGACTTTC CSVAVSGANVLTF
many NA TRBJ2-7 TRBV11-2 TGTGCCAGCAGCTTAGATTTCGAACCATCCCGCGAGCAGTACTTC CASSLDFEPSREQYF
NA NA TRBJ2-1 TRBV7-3 TGTGCCAGCAGCTTAAGCTCTGAGGGGGAGCAGTTCTTC CASSLSSEGEQFF
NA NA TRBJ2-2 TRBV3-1 TGTGCCAGCAGCCAAGCCCTTTCTGCGAACACCGGGGAGCTGTTTTTT CASSQALSANTGELFF